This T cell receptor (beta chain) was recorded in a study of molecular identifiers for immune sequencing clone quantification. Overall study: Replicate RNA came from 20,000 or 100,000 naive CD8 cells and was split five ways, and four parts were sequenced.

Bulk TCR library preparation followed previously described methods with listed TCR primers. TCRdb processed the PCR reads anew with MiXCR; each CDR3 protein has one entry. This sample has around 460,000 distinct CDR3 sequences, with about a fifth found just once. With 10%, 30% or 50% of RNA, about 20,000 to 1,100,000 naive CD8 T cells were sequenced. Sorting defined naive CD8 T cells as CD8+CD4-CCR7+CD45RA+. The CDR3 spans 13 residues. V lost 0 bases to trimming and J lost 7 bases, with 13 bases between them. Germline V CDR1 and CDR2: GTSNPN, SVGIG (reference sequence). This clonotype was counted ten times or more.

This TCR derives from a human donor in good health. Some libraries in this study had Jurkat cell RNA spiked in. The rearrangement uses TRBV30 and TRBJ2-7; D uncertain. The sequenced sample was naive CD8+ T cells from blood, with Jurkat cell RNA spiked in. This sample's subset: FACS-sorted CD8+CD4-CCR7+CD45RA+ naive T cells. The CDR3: CAWSVLADGEQYF. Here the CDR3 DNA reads TGTGCCTGGAGTGTACTGGCAGACGGGGAGCAGTACTTC.